This T cell receptor beta chain was recovered during a study of early T cells in non-severe SARS-CoV-2 infection. Study summary: Investigators sequenced bulk RNA drawn from unsorted whole blood, and chains remained unpaired.

MiXCR, applied by TCRdb to the 5' RACE reads, yields one record per CDR3 protein. The data hold about 83,000 distinct CDR3 sequences, with about 9.4% observed a single time. V was cut by 0 bases and J by 1 base, with 10 bases left in between. CDR1 is DFQATT and CDR2 is SNEGSKA in the germline V gene (reference sequence). CDR3 size: 15 residues. The receptor's source is an adult who was a healthcare worker with PCR-confirmed SARS-CoV-2 infection or an uninfected control (not recorded which). The source was whole blood, collected at baseline. The chain recombines TRBV20-1 with TRBJ1-3; D is perhaps TRBD1 (5 bases). CDR3 sequence reads: CSARDARQSGNTIYF. The DNA for the CDR3 is TGCAGTGCTAGAGATGCCCGACAGTCTGGAAACACCATATATTTT.